This T cell receptor beta chain was captured by sequencing in a study of CD8+CD57+ T cells in acquired aplastic anemia. Study-wide results and caveats: Common to patients and controls were 25 to 30 CD8+ CDR3 sequences.

Germline V CDR1 and CDR2: DFQATT, SNEGSKA (reference sequence). The CDR3 totals 15 residues. V dropped 0 bases and J dropped 9 bases, with 21 bases sitting between them. Both TCR beta VDJ combination and CDR3 sequence profiling were carried out. Genomic DNA was the template for this profiling. TCRdb reanalysed the reads using MiXCR and keeps one entry per CDR3 protein. The sample includes hundreds of thousands of distinct CDR3 sequences, approximately 70% of them seen just once. Worth noting for this clonotype: Its antigen is unknown.

This clonotype was sampled from a human donor in good health, serving as a control. What was sequenced was sorted CD4+, CD8+, or CD8+CD57+ T cells (not recorded which) from PBMCs. The chain links TRBV20-1 to TRBJ2-7, with D uncertain. CDR3 DNA sequence: TGCAGTGCTAGAGATATTGCAGGATCCTCATCGGTGCAGTACTTC. It codes for CSARDIAGSSSVQYF.